The 5 T cell receptor beta chains presented below share a single source sample, sequenced in a study of blood T cell repertoires in COVID-19. Generated by immunoSEQ multiplex PCR, the TCRdb table keeps only in-frame clones and is missing some. The sample has about 100,000 clones, around 87% seen once; the top ten hold just under 20%. The sequencing sample was made of peripheral blood. These receptors were taken from a human donor in a cohort sampled during active COVID-19.

The chain links TRBV5-1 to TRBJ1-1; TRBD1 might be the D (6 bases). The V gene's germline CDR1 is SGHRS and CDR2 YFSETQ. The V end was cut by 0 bases, the J end by 0 bases, with 12 bases between. This CDR3 contains 16 residues. The CDR3 reads CASSLVGASMNTEAFF. The CDR3 DNA reads TGCGCCAGCAGCTTGGTGGGGGCGTCGATGAACACTGAAGCTTTCTTT.

The chain recombines TRBV18 with TRBJ1-2, with D perhaps TRBD1 (5 bases). Per the germline V gene, CDR1 is KGHSH and CDR2 is LQKENI. The V end lost 3 bases, the J end lost 4 bases, and 9 bases lay between the germline ends. The CDR3 loop spans 13 amino acids. This CDR3 is CASSPSTGYGYTF. For the CDR3, the DNA is TGTGCCAGCTCACCGAGTACAGGCTATGGCTACACCTTC.

The CDR3 loop is CSVKAGVYSVYTQYF. The CDR3 DNA is TGCAGCGTTAAGGCAGGCGTATACTCAGTCTATACGCAGTATTTT. V gene TRBV29-1 combines with J gene TRBJ2-3, with D hard to call. This CDR3 comprises 15 residues. In germline, CDR1 is SQVTM, CDR2 ANQGSEA. Trimming pared 5 bases from V and 7 bases from J, leaving 22 bases between.

V and J are TRBV6-5 and TRBJ2-7, with a tentative D call TRBD2 (6 bases). In germline, CDR1 is MNHEY, CDR2 SVGAGI. Trimming took 0 bases from V and 2 from J, leaving 14 bases between them. The CDR3 extends over 16 amino acids. CDR3 DNA: TGTGCCAGCAGTTACTCGGGCCTAGCGATTACCTACGAGCAGTACTTC. Encoded protein: CASSYSGLAITYEQYF.

The J gene is TRBJ2-5, the V gene TRBV10-3; 7 bases match TRBD1. V shed 0 bases and J 5 bases; nucleotides not matched to a gene: 3. Germline V gene lookup returns CDR1 ENHRY and CDR2 SYGVKD. The CDR3 spans 14 residues. CDR3 DNA: TGTGCCATCAGTGAGTCTGACAGGGAGGAGACCCAGTACTTC. Translating it yields CAISESDREETQYF.